This T cell receptor (beta chain) comes out of a study of cytomegalovirus exposure and HLA in healthy donors. Study as a whole: Most donors, approximately 82% of around 400 genotyped, fell in the Caucasian-associated ancestry cluster.

Findings and limits, study-wide: Analysis performed later found around 15,000 TCR beta sequences associated with HLA alleles at 0.05 false discovery rate. As a later analysis showed, a missense DCLRE1C variant was linked to trimming of TCR beta V- and J-genes. Accurate prediction of HLA-A and HLA-B alleles (for most subjects) was reportedly achieved from TCR beta sequences.

The study ran its PCR with 60 Vbeta and 13 Jbeta primers. Sequencing used immunoSEQ multiplex PCR; TCRdb keeps in-frame clones, though not all of them. The sample holds 150,000 to 200,000 clones; over 75% are singletons and the top ten take roughly 8.8%. On this clone itself: The target antigen is unknown.

Trimming at V came to 4 bases and at J to 9 bases, leaving 9 bases not matched to a gene. CDR1 and CDR2 (germline): LGHNA, YSLEER. The CDR3 spans 15 residues. The receptor was isolated from a man younger than 30 in good health and CMV-seropositive. The chain is built from TRBV4-3 and TRBJ2-1, with 10 bases that match TRBD2. Sequencing was done on a sample of PBMCs. The CDR3 sequence is CASSPLAGGPSEQFF. The DNA for the CDR3 is TGCGCCAGCAGCCCGTTAGCGGGGGGCCCTAGTGAGCAGTTCTTC.